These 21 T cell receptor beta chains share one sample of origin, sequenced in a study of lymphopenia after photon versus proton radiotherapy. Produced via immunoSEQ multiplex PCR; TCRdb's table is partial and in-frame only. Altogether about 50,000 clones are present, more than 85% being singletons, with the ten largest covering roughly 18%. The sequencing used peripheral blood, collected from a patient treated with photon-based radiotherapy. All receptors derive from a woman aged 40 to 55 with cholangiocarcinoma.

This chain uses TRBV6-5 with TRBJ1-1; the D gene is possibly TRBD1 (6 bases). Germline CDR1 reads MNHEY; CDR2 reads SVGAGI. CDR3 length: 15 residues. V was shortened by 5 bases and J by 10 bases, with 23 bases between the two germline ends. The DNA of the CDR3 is TGTGCCAGCAGTAACCGGGACACCATCCTCAGGGGAGCTTTCTTT. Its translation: CASSNRDTILRGAFF.

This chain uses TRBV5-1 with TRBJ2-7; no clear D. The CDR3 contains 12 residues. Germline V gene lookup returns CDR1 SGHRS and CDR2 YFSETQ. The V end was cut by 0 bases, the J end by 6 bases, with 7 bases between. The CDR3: CASSLDGLEQYF. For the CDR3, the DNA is TGCGCCAGCAGCTTGGACGGCCTCGAGCAGTACTTC. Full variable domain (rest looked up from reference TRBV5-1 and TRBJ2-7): KAGVTQTPRYLIKTRGQQVTLSCSPISGHRSVSWYQQTPGQGLQFLFEYFSETQRNKGNFPGRFSGRQFSNSRSEMNVSTLELGDSALYLCASSLDGLEQYFGPGTRLTVT.

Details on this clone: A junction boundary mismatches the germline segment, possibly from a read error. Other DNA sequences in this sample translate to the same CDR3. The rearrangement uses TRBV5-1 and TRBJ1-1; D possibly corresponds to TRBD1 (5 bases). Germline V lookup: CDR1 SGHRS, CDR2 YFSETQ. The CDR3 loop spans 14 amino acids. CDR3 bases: TGCGCTAGCAAGGAGGGGAGGTCGAACACTGAAGCTTTCTTT. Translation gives CASKEGRSNTEAFF.

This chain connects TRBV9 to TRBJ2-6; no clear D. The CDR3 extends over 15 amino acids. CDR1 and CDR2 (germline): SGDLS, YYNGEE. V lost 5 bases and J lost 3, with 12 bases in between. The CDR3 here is CASRPGNSGANVLTF. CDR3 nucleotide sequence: TGTGCCAGCAGACCGGGCAACAGTGGGGCCAACGTCCTGACTTTC.

The CDR3 sequence is CASRGGDQPQHF. The CDR3 nucleotides are TGTGCCAGCAGGGGGGGGGATCAGCCCCAGCATTTT. The chain is built from TRBV6-1 and TRBJ1-5; D perhaps matches TRBD1 (5 bases). Germline loops: CDR1 MNHNS, CDR2 SASEGT. CDR3 length: 12 residues. V was pared by 6 bases and J by 5 bases, with 8 bases between.

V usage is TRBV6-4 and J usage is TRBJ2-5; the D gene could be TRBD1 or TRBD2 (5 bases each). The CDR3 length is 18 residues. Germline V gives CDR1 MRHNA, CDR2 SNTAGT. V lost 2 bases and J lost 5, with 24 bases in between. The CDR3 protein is CASSDGSLSQDGDETQYF. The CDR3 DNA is TGTGCCAGCAGTGACGGGTCCCTCTCACAAGATGGGGACGAGACCCAGTACTTC.

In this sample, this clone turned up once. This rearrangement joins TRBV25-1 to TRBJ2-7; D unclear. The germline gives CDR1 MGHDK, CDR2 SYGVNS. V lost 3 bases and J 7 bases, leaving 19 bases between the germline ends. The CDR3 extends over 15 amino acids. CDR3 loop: CASSEGQVSLQEQYF. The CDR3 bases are TGTGCCAGCAGTGAGGGTCAGGTGTCGCTTCAGGAGCAGTACTTC.

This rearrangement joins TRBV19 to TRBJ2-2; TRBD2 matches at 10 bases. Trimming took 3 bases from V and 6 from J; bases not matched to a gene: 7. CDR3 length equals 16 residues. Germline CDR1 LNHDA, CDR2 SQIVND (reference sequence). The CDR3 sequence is CASSMELAGASGELFF. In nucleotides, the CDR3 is TGTGCCAGTAGTATGGAGCTAGCGGGAGCGTCCGGGGAGCTGTTTTTT.

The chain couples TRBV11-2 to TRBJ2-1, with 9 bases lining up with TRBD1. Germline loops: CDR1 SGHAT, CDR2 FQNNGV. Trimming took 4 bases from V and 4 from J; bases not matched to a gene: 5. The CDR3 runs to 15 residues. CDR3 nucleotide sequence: TGTGCCAGCAGCTGGGGGACAGGGCTTTACAATGAGCAGTTCTTC. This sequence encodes CASSWGTGLYNEQFF.

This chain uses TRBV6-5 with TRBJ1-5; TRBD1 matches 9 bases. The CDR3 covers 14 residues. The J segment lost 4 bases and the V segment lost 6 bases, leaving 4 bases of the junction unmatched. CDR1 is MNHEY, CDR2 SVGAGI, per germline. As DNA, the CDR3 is TGTGCCAGCAGCCCCGGGACAGGGAATCAGCCCCAGCATTTT. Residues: CASSPGTGNQPQHF.

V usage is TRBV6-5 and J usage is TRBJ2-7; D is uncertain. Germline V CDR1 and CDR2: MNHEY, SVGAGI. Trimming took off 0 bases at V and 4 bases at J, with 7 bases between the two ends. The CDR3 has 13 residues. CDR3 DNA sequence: TGTGCCAGCAGTTACTCGACTGGTTACGAGCAGTACTTC. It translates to CASSYSTGYEQYF.

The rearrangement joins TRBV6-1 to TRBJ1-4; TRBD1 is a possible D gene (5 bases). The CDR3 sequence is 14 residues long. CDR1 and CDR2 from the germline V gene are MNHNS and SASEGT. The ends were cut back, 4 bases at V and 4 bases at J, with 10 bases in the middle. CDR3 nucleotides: TGTGCCAGCAGTGTTGGGACTTTTAATGAAAAACTGTTTTTT. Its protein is CASSVGTFNEKLFF.

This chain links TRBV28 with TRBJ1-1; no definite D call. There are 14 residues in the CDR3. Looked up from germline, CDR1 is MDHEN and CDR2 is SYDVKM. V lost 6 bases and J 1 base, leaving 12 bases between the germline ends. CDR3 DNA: TGTGCCAGCAGGAGGTCGGCGGGGAACACTGAAGCTTTCTTT. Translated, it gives CASRRSAGNTEAFF.

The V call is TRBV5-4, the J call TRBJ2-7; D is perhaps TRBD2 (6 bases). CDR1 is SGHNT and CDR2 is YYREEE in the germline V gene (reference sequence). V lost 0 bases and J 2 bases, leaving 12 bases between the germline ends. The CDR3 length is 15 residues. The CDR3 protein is CASSLAGRLAYEQYF. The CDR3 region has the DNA TGTGCCAGCAGCTTGGCGGGGAGGCTGGCCTACGAGCAGTACTTC.

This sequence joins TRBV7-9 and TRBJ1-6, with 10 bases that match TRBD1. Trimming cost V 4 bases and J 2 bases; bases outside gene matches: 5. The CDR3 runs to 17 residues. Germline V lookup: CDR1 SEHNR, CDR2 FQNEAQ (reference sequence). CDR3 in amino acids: CASSSGQGGPYNSPLHF. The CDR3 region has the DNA TGTGCCAGCAGCTCTGGACAGGGGGGACCCTATAATTCACCCCTCCACTTT.

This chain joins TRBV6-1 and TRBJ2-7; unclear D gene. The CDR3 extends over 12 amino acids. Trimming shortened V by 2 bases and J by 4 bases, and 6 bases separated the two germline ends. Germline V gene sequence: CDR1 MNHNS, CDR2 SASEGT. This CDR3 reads CASSEFLYEQYF. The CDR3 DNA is TGTGCCAGCAGTGAATTCCTGTACGAGCAGTACTTC.

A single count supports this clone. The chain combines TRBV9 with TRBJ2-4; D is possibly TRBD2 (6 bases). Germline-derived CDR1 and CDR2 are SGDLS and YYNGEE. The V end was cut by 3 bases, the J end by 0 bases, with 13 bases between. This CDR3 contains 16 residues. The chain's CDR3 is CASSEEGGLAKNIQYF. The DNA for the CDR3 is TGTGCCAGCAGCGAGGAGGGCGGCTTAGCCAAAAACATTCAGTACTTC.

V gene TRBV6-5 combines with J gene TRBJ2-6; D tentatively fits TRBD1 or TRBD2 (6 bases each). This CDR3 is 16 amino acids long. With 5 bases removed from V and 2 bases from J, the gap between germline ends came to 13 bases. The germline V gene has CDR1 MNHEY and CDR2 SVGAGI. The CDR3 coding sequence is TGTGCCAGCAGTAACTATCGGGGGCCTGGGGCCAACGTCCTGACTTTC. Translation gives CASSNYRGPGANVLTF.

DNA of the CDR3: TGTGCCAGCAGCGTAGCCGGGGGCGCGGGGGAAAAACTGTTTTTT. Encoded protein: CASSVAGGAGEKLFF. The chain links TRBV9 to TRBJ1-4; possible D gene TRBD1, 6 bases. This CDR3 comprises 15 residues. Germline CDR1 and CDR2: SGDLS and YYNGEE. V was pared by 0 bases and J by 8 bases, with 14 bases between.

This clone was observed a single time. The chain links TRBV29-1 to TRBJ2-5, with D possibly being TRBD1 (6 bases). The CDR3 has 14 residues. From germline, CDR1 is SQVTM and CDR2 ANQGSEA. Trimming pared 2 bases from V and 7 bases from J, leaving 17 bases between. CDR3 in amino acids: CSVEMGEGVGTQYF. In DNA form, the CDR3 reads TGCAGCGTTGAAATGGGCGAGGGGGTAGGGACCCAGTACTTC. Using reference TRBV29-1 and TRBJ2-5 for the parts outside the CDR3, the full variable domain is SAVISQKPSRDICQRGTSLTIQCQVDSQVTMMFWYRQQPGQSLTLIATANQGSEATYESGFVIDKFPISRPNLTFSTLTVSNMSPEDSSIYLCSVEMGEGVGTQYFGPGTRLLVL.

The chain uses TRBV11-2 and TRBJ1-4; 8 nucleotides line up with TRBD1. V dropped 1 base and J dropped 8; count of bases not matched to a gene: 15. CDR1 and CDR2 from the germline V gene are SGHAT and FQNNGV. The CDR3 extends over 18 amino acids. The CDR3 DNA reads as TGTGCCAGCAGCTTAGTGGGGGGACAGGTCCGAGGAGGGGAAAAACTGTTTTTT. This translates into CASSLVGGQVRGGEKLFF.